The 10 T cell receptor beta chains reported below all come from one sample, sequenced in a study of CD8 T cells in ankylosing spondylitis. MiXCR, applied by TCRdb to the 5' RACE reads, yields one record per CDR3 protein. The repertoire consists of a few hundred thousand distinct CDR3 sequences, with about 24% occurring once and the leading ten covering about 0.6%. The sequencing input was blood, either unsorted or a sorted T cell fraction (not recorded which). The receptors were sampled from a male donor with ankylosing spondylitis or in good health (not recorded which).

The gene calls are TRBV11-2 and TRBJ2-1; TRBD1 matches at 7 bases. This CDR3 is 13 amino acids long. After removal of 3 bases from V and 6 bases from J, the junction contained 2 bases not matched to a gene. Germline V CDR1 and CDR2: SGHAT, FQNNGV. This chain's CDR3 is CASSFDRANEQFF. The CDR3, as DNA: TGTGCCAGCAGCTTTGACAGGGCCAATGAGCAGTTCTTC.

The chain links TRBV20-1 to TRBJ2-1; 10 nucleotides line up with TRBD2. Trimming took 0 bases from V and 4 from J; bases not matched to a gene: 12. The CDR3 is 18 residues long. From germline, CDR1 is DFQATT and CDR2 SNEGSKA (reference sequence). CDR3 nucleotides: TGCAGTGCTAGAGATGAAGGAATAGCGGGGGGACGTTACAATGAGCAGTTCTTC. Translating it yields CSARDEGIAGGRYNEQFF.

The CDR3 region is CASSDRGLDTQYF. The CDR3 coding sequence is TGTGCCAGCAGTGACAGGGGATTAGATACGCAGTATTTT. The chain joins TRBV2 to TRBJ2-3, with D perhaps TRBD1 (6 bases). Trimming left V 3 bases short and J 5 bases short, with 9 bases between. Germline assignment: CDR1 SNHLY and CDR2 FYNNEI. This CDR3 comprises 13 residues.

This chain connects TRBV20-1 to TRBJ1-5, with TRBD1 as a possible D gene (5 bases). The CDR3 is made up of 14 amino acids. CDR1 and CDR2 from the germline V gene are DFQATT and SNEGSKA (reference sequence). The V gene lost 1 base and the J gene lost 5 bases, with 12 bases spanning the gap. The CDR3, as DNA: TGCAGTGCTAGAGCGGGAGGGGAGCATCAGCCCCAGCATTTT. Its translation is CSARAGGEHQPQHF.

J is TRBJ2-5 and V is TRBV5-1; no clear D. The CDR3 is 15 residues long. CDR1 and CDR2 (germline): SGHRS, YFSETQ. The germline V and J ends were trimmed by 4 bases and 4 bases, with 17 bases remaining between them. CDR3 bases: TGCGCCAGCAGCCAACTCCAAAACGGCGGAGAGACCCAGTACTTC. This encodes CASSQLQNGGETQYF.

The rearrangement links TRBV30 to TRBJ1-5; D is possibly TRBD1 (6 bases). V lost 2 bases to trimming and J lost 4 bases, with 12 bases between them. Germline V gene sequence: CDR1 GTSNPN, CDR2 SVGIG (reference sequence). The CDR3 is made up of 14 amino acids. This CDR3 reads CAWSTGTLNQPQHF. CDR3 DNA sequence: TGTGCCTGGAGTACCGGGACACTGAATCAGCCCCAGCATTTT.

This clonotype appeared many times. This chain connects TRBV5-1 to TRBJ2-1; 7 bases match TRBD2. With 4 bases clipped from V and 10 bases from J, the junction kept 11 bases outside the gene matches. This CDR3 region has 14 residues. Germline CDR1 is SGHRS and CDR2 is YFSETQ. CDR3 nucleotides: TGCGCCAGCAGCCCCGGGGGGAGACAATGGGAGCAGTTCTTC. This sequence encodes CASSPGGRQWEQFF.

The chain joins TRBV20-1 to TRBJ2-1; no firm D call. Germline loops: CDR1 DFQATT, CDR2 SNEGSKA (reference sequence). There are 10 residues in the CDR3. V gave up 5 bases and J gave up 10 bases, with 9 bases separating them. CDR3 in DNA: TGCAGTGCTCAGCTCGGGGAGCAGTTCTTC. It codes for CSAQLGEQFF.

The gene calls are TRBV7-2 and TRBJ2-1; D remains ambiguous. The CDR3 loop spans 12 amino acids. V lost 2 bases, J lost 6 bases, and 5 bases lay in between. Germline V gives CDR1 SGHTA, CDR2 FQGNSA. Written as DNA, the CDR3 is TGTGCCAGCAGCTTAACCCCCAATGAGCAGTTCTTC. Encoded protein: CASSLTPNEQFF.

In this sample, this clonotype turned up many times. The gene calls are TRBV7-6 and TRBJ2-2; D may correspond to TRBD1 or TRBD2 (5 bases each). The CDR3 totals 13 residues. The germline gives CDR1 SGHVS, CDR2 FNYEAQ. V was clipped by 4 bases and J by 7 bases, with 10 bases between them. This CDR3 reads CASSSAGSGELFF. CDR3 DNA sequence: TGTGCCAGCAGCTCCGCAGGGAGCGGGGAGCTGTTTTTT.